This is a list of T cell receptor beta chains from one sample in a study of cytomegalovirus exposure and HLA in healthy donors. Profiling relied on immunoSEQ multiplex PCR, and the TCRdb table lists in-frame clones only, not all of them. Of about 160,000 clones in the sample, around 77% were seen once. The source material was PBMCs. These receptors all come from a woman aged 25 to 39 in good health and CMV-seronegative. The CDR3 runs from the conserved cysteine through the conserved F or W. D genes are given only for firm matches. The size of a clone is reported for some rows only, either as once, few or many, or as a class for expanded clones.

clone_size: few
v_call: TRBV4-1
d_call: TRBD1
j_call: TRBJ1-2
cdr3_nt: TGCGCCAGCAGCCTTCTACAGGGGGCCGATGGCTACACCTTC
cdr3_aa: CASSLLQGADGYTF

clone_size: .
v_call: TRBV15
d_call: TRBD2
j_call: TRBJ2-1
cdr3_nt: TGTGCCACCAGCAGAGCAAGCCTAGCGGGAGTAGGAGAGCAGTTCTTC
cdr3_aa: CATSRASLAGVGEQFF

clone_size: .
v_call: TRBV5-6
d_call: .
j_call: TRBJ1-6
cdr3_nt: TGTGCCAGCAGCTACAGGGTACTTCTCGCCGGCTCCTATAATTCACCCCTCCACTTT
cdr3_aa: CASSYRVLLAGSYNSPLHF

clone_size: .
v_call: TRBV29-1
d_call: .
j_call: TRBJ1-4
cdr3_nt: TGCAGCGTTGTTACAGGTGAAAAACTGTTTTTT
cdr3_aa: CSVVTGEKLFF

clone_size: .
v_call: TRBV19
d_call: TRBD1
j_call: TRBJ2-5
cdr3_nt: TGTGCCAGTAGGGGACAGGGACAAGAGACCCAGTACTTC
cdr3_aa: CASRGQGQETQYF

clone_size: .
v_call: TRBV2
d_call: TRBD2
j_call: TRBJ2-7
cdr3_nt: TGTGCCAGCAGTGACGGACTAGCGGGGGCCTACGAGCAGTACTTC
cdr3_aa: CASSDGLAGAYEQYF

clone_size: .
v_call: TRBV15
d_call: TRBD2
j_call: TRBJ2-7
cdr3_nt: TGTGCCACCAGCTCGGGGACTAGCGGGGGCCCTTGGCGCGTGCAGTACTTC
cdr3_aa: CATSSGTSGGPWRVQYF

clone_size: .
v_call: TRBV28
d_call: .
j_call: TRBJ2-2
cdr3_nt: TGTGCCAGCAATACCGACAGAATTAACACCGGGGAGCTGTTTTTT
cdr3_aa: CASNTDRINTGELFF

clone_size: once
v_call: TRBV2
d_call: TRBD1
j_call: TRBJ2-1
cdr3_nt: TGTGCCAGCCCCCTCCCGGGACAGAGCTACAATGAGCAGTTCTTC
cdr3_aa: CASPLPGQSYNEQFF

clone_size: few
v_call: TRBV19
d_call: TRBD1
j_call: TRBJ1-4
cdr3_nt: TGTGCCAGTAGCCGATGGACAGGTGTGAATGAAAAACTGTTTTTT
cdr3_aa: CASSRWTGVNEKLFF

clone_size: .
v_call: TRBV5-1
d_call: .
j_call: TRBJ1-1
cdr3_nt: TGCGCCAGCAGCTCAACGGGACAATCGAACACTGAAGCTTTCTTT
cdr3_aa: CASSSTGQSNTEAFF

clone_size: .
v_call: TRBV30
d_call: .
j_call: TRBJ1-6
cdr3_nt: TGTGCCTGGAGTGACGCAGGGCTTGGGTCCTATAATTCACCCCTCCACTTT
cdr3_aa: CAWSDAGLGSYNSPLHF

clone_size: once
v_call: TRBV28
d_call: TRBD1
j_call: TRBJ1-3
cdr3_nt: TGTGCCAGCACGGGACAGGCGTTCTCTGGAAACACCATATATTTT
cdr3_aa: CASTGQAFSGNTIYF

clone_size: once
v_call: TRBV7-9
d_call: TRBD1
j_call: TRBJ1-1
cdr3_nt: TGTGCCAGCAGCTCCCAGGACAGGGGGAGTACTGAAGCTTTCTTT
cdr3_aa: CASSSQDRGSTEAFF

clone_size: .
v_call: TRBV30
d_call: TRBD2
j_call: TRBJ2-1
cdr3_nt: TGTGCCTGGAGTGTAGGTAGCGGGGTAGCGAATGAGCAGTTCTTC
cdr3_aa: CAWSVGSGVANEQFF

clone_size: .
v_call: TRBV11-2
d_call: .
j_call: TRBJ1-2
cdr3_nt: TGTGCCAGCAGCTCCATCACTATGACTCCCTATGGCTACACCTTC
cdr3_aa: CASSSITMTPYGYTF

clone_size: .
v_call: TRBV4-1
d_call: TRBD1
j_call: TRBJ2-2
cdr3_nt: TGCGCCAGCAGCCAAAAGGGACAGCTTGCCGGGGAGCTGTTTTTT
cdr3_aa: CASSQKGQLAGELFF

clone_size: .
v_call: TRBV18
d_call: TRBD2
j_call: TRBJ2-2
cdr3_nt: TGTGCCAGCTCACCTAGTAGCGGGACCAACACCGGGGAGCTGTTTTTT
cdr3_aa: CASSPSSGTNTGELFF

clone_size: .
v_call: TRBV4-1
d_call: TRBD2
j_call: TRBJ2-1
cdr3_nt: TGCGCCAGCAGTCTAATCGGGACTAGCGGGGGCATGGGTGAGCAGTTCTTC
cdr3_aa: CASSLIGTSGGMGEQFF

clone_size: .
v_call: TRBV6-1
d_call: .
j_call: TRBJ1-2
cdr3_nt: TGTGCCAGCAGAGATTTACCTTCTAACTATGGCTACCCCTTC
cdr3_aa: CASRDLPSNYGYPF

clone_size: few
v_call: TRBV9
d_call: .
j_call: TRBJ1-2
cdr3_nt: TGTGCCAGCAGCGTAGCCAGGGAGGGTGGCTACACCTTC
cdr3_aa: CASSVAREGGYTF

clone_size: .
v_call: TRBV19
d_call: .
j_call: TRBJ2-2
cdr3_nt: TGTGCCAGTAGTATACAGGGATCCGGGGAGCTGTTTTTT
cdr3_aa: CASSIQGSGELFF

clone_size: .
v_call: TRBV7-3
d_call: TRBD2
j_call: TRBJ2-5
cdr3_nt: TGTGCCAGCAGCCCAATAGCGGGGGGGGAGGGAGAGACCCAGTACTTC
cdr3_aa: CASSPIAGGEGETQYF

clone_size: .
v_call: TRBV5-1
d_call: .
j_call: TRBJ2-2
cdr3_nt: TGCGCCAGCAGCTTGGTACCAGGGAAAGGTGACGGGGAGCTGTTTTTT
cdr3_aa: CASSLVPGKGDGELFF

clone_size: .
v_call: TRBV9
d_call: .
j_call: TRBJ2-5
cdr3_nt: TGTGCCAGCAGCGTAGGCAGGGCGGGGGAGACCCAGTACTTC
cdr3_aa: CASSVGRAGETQYF

clone_size: .
v_call: TRBV10-1
d_call: TRBD1
j_call: TRBJ1-1
cdr3_nt: TGCGCCAGCAGTGAGTCGGGACAGCCGAACACTGAAGCTTTCTTT
cdr3_aa: CASSESGQPNTEAFF

clone_size: .
v_call: TRBV29-1
d_call: .
j_call: TRBJ1-2
cdr3_nt: .
cdr3_aa: CSVGSGNYGYPF

clone_size: .
v_call: TRBV7-2
d_call: TRBD1
j_call: TRBJ2-7
cdr3_nt: TGTGCCAGCAGTAGGCCGGGACAGGGTTACGAGCAGTACTTC
cdr3_aa: CASSRPGQGYEQYF

clone_size: .
v_call: TRBV2
d_call: .
j_call: TRBJ2-7
cdr3_nt: TGTGCCAGCAGTCAGGCCTACGAGCAGTACTTC
cdr3_aa: CASSQAYEQYF

clone_size: .
v_call: TRBV4-2
d_call: TRBD2
j_call: TRBJ2-3
cdr3_nt: TGTGCCAGCAGCCGAGCGGGGGGGGCGACGAGGAACACAGATACGCAGTATTTT
cdr3_aa: CASSRAGGATRNTDTQYF

clone_size: .
v_call: TRBV5-6
d_call: TRBD1
j_call: TRBJ1-5
cdr3_nt: TGTGCCAGCAGCTTGGGGACAGGAGACGGACAGCCCCAGCATTTT
cdr3_aa: CASSLGTGDGQPQHF

clone_size: .
v_call: TRBV11-3
d_call: .
j_call: TRBJ1-2
cdr3_nt: TGTGCCAGCAGCCCCCTCGGGGGGAGTGAACTAACCTTC
cdr3_aa: CASSPLGGSELTF

clone_size: few
v_call: TRBV13
d_call: TRBD1
j_call: TRBJ1-1
cdr3_nt: TGTGCCAGCAGCCAGACAGGGCCGAACACTGAAGCTTTCTTT
cdr3_aa: CASSQTGPNTEAFF

clone_size: .
v_call: TRBV11-3
d_call: TRBD1
j_call: TRBJ2-5
cdr3_nt: TGTGCCAGCAGCCGTCGACAGGGGACACAAGAGACCCAGTACTTC
cdr3_aa: CASSRRQGTQETQYF

clone_size: .
v_call: TRBV5-4
d_call: TRBD1
j_call: TRBJ2-1
cdr3_nt: TGTGCCAGCAGCTTGGTGGGGACAGGGGGCAATGAGCAGTTCTTC
cdr3_aa: CASSLVGTGGNEQFF

clone_size: .
v_call: TRBV7-9
d_call: .
j_call: TRBJ1-6
cdr3_nt: TGTGCCAGCAGCCCAGAGGGGGTGTTGAATTCACCCCTCCACTTT
cdr3_aa: CASSPEGVLNSPLHF

clone_size: .
v_call: TRBV7-9
d_call: .
j_call: TRBJ2-2
cdr3_nt: TGTGCCAGCAGCTTCTTCCTGACAGGATTCAACACCGGGGAGCTGTTTTTT
cdr3_aa: CASSFFLTGFNTGELFF

clone_size: .
v_call: TRBV13
d_call: .
j_call: TRBJ1-1
cdr3_nt: TGTGCCAGCAGCACAACCGGGGGGGCTAGGACTGAAGCTTTCTTT
cdr3_aa: CASSTTGGARTEAFF

clone_size: .
v_call: TRBV4-1
d_call: TRBD1
j_call: TRBJ2-7
cdr3_nt: TGCGCCAGCAGCCAAGAAGGGGACAGGGACGAGCAGTACTTC
cdr3_aa: CASSQEGDRDEQYF

clone_size: .
v_call: TRBV6-6
d_call: .
j_call: TRBJ1-4
cdr3_nt: TGTGCCAGCAGTTATTCAACAGGTGGTGAAAAACTGTTTTTT
cdr3_aa: CASSYSTGGEKLFF

clone_size: .
v_call: TRBV13
d_call: .
j_call: TRBJ2-5
cdr3_nt: TGTGCCAGCAGCTTTGGATTGGGGGGGGGCGGAGAGACCCAGTACTTC
cdr3_aa: CASSFGLGGGGETQYF

clone_size: .
v_call: TRBV28
d_call: .
j_call: TRBJ1-4
cdr3_nt: TGTGCCAGCAGTAGACTGCTAGGTAATGAAAAACTGTTTTTT
cdr3_aa: CASSRLLGNEKLFF

clone_size: .
v_call: TRBV7-9
d_call: .
j_call: TRBJ1-1
cdr3_nt: TGTTCCAGCAGCTTAGCTTTGGAGGCCAGGCGGAACACTGAAGCTTTCTTT
cdr3_aa: CSSSLALEARRNTEAFF

clone_size: .
v_call: TRBV15
d_call: TRBD2
j_call: TRBJ2-3
cdr3_nt: TGTGCCACCAGCAGAGATCTGGGCGGGGGGCTAAGCACAGATACGCAGTATTTT
cdr3_aa: CATSRDLGGGLSTDTQYF

clone_size: .
v_call: TRBV5-1
d_call: .
j_call: TRBJ2-7
cdr3_nt: TGCGCCAGCAGCTCCCCATATGAGGGCGAGCAGTACTTC
cdr3_aa: CASSSPYEGEQYF

clone_size: .
v_call: TRBV7-3
d_call: .
j_call: TRBJ1-1
cdr3_nt: TGTGCCAGCAGCTTAACGGGGGGTAGGGACCGGGGAGCTTTCTTT
cdr3_aa: CASSLTGGRDRGAFF

clone_size: .
v_call: TRBV4-2
d_call: TRBD2
j_call: TRBJ2-7
cdr3_nt: TGTGCCAGCAGCCAAGTCGCTAGCGGGGGGACTTCCTACGAGCAGTACTTC
cdr3_aa: CASSQVASGGTSYEQYF

clone_size: once
v_call: TRBV5-6
d_call: TRBD1
j_call: TRBJ2-7
cdr3_nt: TGTGCCAGCAGTTCGGACAGGGAGGCCTCCTACGAGCAGTACTTC
cdr3_aa: CASSSDREASYEQYF

clone_size: once
v_call: TRBV9
d_call: .
j_call: TRBJ1-1
cdr3_nt: TGTGCCAGCAGCGTCCCCTCTTGGGGGGGGATGGAGATGAACACTGAAGCTTTCTTT
cdr3_aa: CASSVPSWGGMEMNTEAFF

clone_size: .
v_call: TRBV27
d_call: TRBD2
j_call: TRBJ2-5
cdr3_nt: TGTGCCAGCAGTTTAGCGGGGGGGCCCTGGGAGACCCAGTACTTC
cdr3_aa: CASSLAGGPWETQYF

clone_size: .
v_call: TRBV5-1
d_call: .
j_call: TRBJ2-1
cdr3_nt: TGCGCCAGCAGCTTGCGCGTCGGGAGCTCCTACAATGAGCAGTTCTTC
cdr3_aa: CASSLRVGSSYNEQFF

clone_size: .
v_call: TRBV27
d_call: .
j_call: TRBJ1-1
cdr3_nt: TGTGCCAGCAGTTCTTCCGGATGGAGGGGATTCCTTTCTTTCTTT
cdr3_aa: CASSSSGWRGFLSFF

clone_size: .
v_call: TRBV7-2
d_call: .
j_call: TRBJ1-4
cdr3_nt: TGTGCCAGCAGCTTTGGGGACACTCCAACTAATGAAAAACTGTTTTTT
cdr3_aa: CASSFGDTPTNEKLFF

clone_size: .
v_call: TRBV6-1
d_call: TRBD2
j_call: TRBJ2-7
cdr3_nt: TGTGCCAGCAGTGGGACTAGATACGAGCAGTACTTC
cdr3_aa: CASSGTRYEQYF